The present T cell receptor beta chain was sequenced within a study of T-cell memory formation after mild COVID-19. Findings and limits, study-wide: Pre-infection memory held some responding clones, suggesting pre-existing cross-reactive T cells responded.

This clonotype showed up just a few times. Its antigen is unknown. TCRdb recomputed calls from the 5' RACE reads with MiXCR, one row per CDR3 protein. This table has under 300,000 distinct CDR3 sequences, roughly 10% appearing once. The receptor was derived from a man aged 18 to 29 who had mild COVID-19 (a few samples of this study predate the infection). Cell type and time point are not known. Input material: PBMCs or a T cell subset sorted from them (not recorded which).

CDR3 in DNA: TGTGCCAGCAGTTTAAACAGGGATAATGAAAAACTGTTTTTT. Protein product: CASSLNRDNEKLFF. The rearrangement joins TRBV27 to TRBJ1-4; D possibly corresponds to TRBD1 (6 bases). The CDR3 runs to 14 residues. Looked up from germline, CDR1 is MNHEY and CDR2 is SMNVEV (reference sequence). The V and J ends lost 2 bases and 4 bases respectively, with 8 bases between them.